This T cell receptor beta chain was identified during a study of brain T cells in children with intractable seizures. Study-level points and caveats: Viral specificity was inferred only from CDR3 similarity; HCMV serostatus was unknown.

With respect to this clone: No antigen is known for it.

Germline values: CDR1 SEHNR, CDR2 FQNEAQ (reference sequence). V lost 1 base, J lost 1 base, and 2 bases stayed unmatched. This CDR3 is 16 amino acids long. Produced via immunoSEQ multiplex PCR; TCRdb's table is partial and in-frame only. The data contain about 340,000 clones, over 90% of them singletons. Time point of the sample: blood from clinic visit 5 months post-surgery; TSC patient then seizure free. Surgery cases with the highest brain T cell transcript signatures were chosen for sequencing. The source of this sequence is a boy younger than two with tuberous sclerosis and intractable seizures. The chain carries TRBV7-9 and TRBJ1-1, with 11 bases that match TRBD1. The sample here was peripheral blood, taken 4 to 5 months after surgery. Here the CDR3 reads CASSLVGQGGNTEAFF. CDR3 sequence (DNA): TGTGCCAGCAGCTTAGTGGGACAGGGGGGGAACACTGAAGCTTTCTTT. The whole variable domain, remainder taken from reference TRBV7-9 and TRBJ1-1, is DTGVSQNPRHKITKRGQNVTFRCDPISEHNRLYWYRQTLGQGPEFLTYFQNEAQLEKSRLLSDRFSAERPKGSFSTLEIQRTEQGDSAMYLCASSLVGQGGNTEAFFGQGTRLTVV.